The 22 T cell receptor beta chains given below trace back to one sample, sequenced in a study of T cells in Graves' hyperthyroidism and ophthalmopathy. RNA transcripts served as the template for amplifying TCR beta CDR3 regions. Using the HTBI primer set, a first-round RT-PCR was run on the TCR CDR3. TCRdb redid the calling of the multiplex PCR reads with MiXCR, one entry per CDR3 protein. The table has 400,000 or so distinct CDR3 sequences, roughly 15% seen once. The sequencing sample was made of blood. The origin of the receptors is an older woman with Graves' ophthalmopathy.

This clonotype was observed a handful of times. V gene TRBV7-9 combines with J gene TRBJ2-1; possible D gene TRBD2, 6 bases. Germline V lookup: CDR1 SEHNR, CDR2 FQNEAQ (reference sequence). This CDR3 has 13 amino acids. Trimming shortened V by 1 base and J by 8 bases, and 9 bases separated the two germline ends. CDR3 in DNA: TGTGCCAGCAGCTTAGTATCGGGGGATGAGCAGTTCTTC. It is translated as CASSLVSGDEQFF.

This clonotype came up many times. The rearrangement links TRBV28 to TRBJ2-7; tentatively, D is TRBD2 (5 bases). CDR1 MDHEN and CDR2 SYDVKM come from the germline V gene. This CDR3 contains 13 residues. V was cut by 8 bases and J by 2 bases, with 13 bases left in between. CDR3 region: CASVARAPYEQYF. The CDR3 coding sequence is TGTGCCAGCGTAGCGAGAGCCCCCTACGAGCAGTACTTC.

The rearrangement joins TRBV9 to TRBJ2-3, with 12 bases fitting TRBD2. CDR3 length: 16 residues. Germline CDR1 and CDR2: SGDLS and YYNGEE. V lost 3 bases to trimming and J lost 5 bases; unmatched junction nucleotides: 7. The CDR3 spells CASSDLAGGTGDTQYF. CDR3 nucleotides: TGTGCCAGCAGCGATCTAGCGGGAGGGACCGGAGATACGCAGTATTTT.

Notes on this clonotype: A single base separates this from a much larger clone, so it may be a read error. This sequence joins TRBV28 and TRBJ2-7; tentatively, D is TRBD1 (5 bases). V was trimmed by 6 bases and J by 7 bases, leaving 19 bases between them. The CDR3 length is 14 residues. Germline CDR1 is MDHEN and CDR2 is SYDVKM. As DNA, the CDR3 is TGTGCCAGCAGGACCAGGGCTGGCCTTAAAGAGCAGTACTTC. Its translation is CASRTRAGLKEQYF.

The sample holds many counts of this clonotype. The rearrangement uses TRBV6-6 and TRBJ2-7, with D possibly matching TRBD2 (6 bases). Germline V gives CDR1 MNHNY, CDR2 SVGAGI (reference sequence). This CDR3 region has 14 residues. V was cut by 2 bases and J by 5 bases, with 13 bases left in between. CDR3 region: CASSYRRGGDEQYF. The CDR3 DNA is TGTGCCAGCAGTTACAGGCGAGGAGGGGACGAGCAGTACTTC.

The chain joins TRBV12-3 or TRBV12-4 to TRBJ2-3, with D perhaps TRBD1 (5 bases). The CDR3 is 15 amino acids. Trimming left V 8 bases short and J 2 bases short, with 17 bases between. The CDR3 here is CASLDGVGATDTQYF. CDR3 in DNA: TGTGCCAGCCTGGACGGAGTAGGGGCCACAGATACGCAGTATTTT.

In the case of this clonotype: A much larger clone differs from this one at a single base, so this may be a read error. The chain combines TRBV3-1 with TRBJ2-7; TRBD1 is a possible D gene (5 bases). Gene TRBJ2-1 matches the end of the DNA better, so the J call may be wrong. Per the germline V gene, CDR1 is LGHDT and CDR2 is YNNKEL (reference sequence). CDR3 size: 14 residues. The chain's CDR3 is CASSRGVSSYEQFF. The CDR3 coding sequence is TGTGCCAGCAGCCGGGGCGTTAGCTCCTACGAGCAGTTCTTC.

The rearrangement links TRBV6-1 to TRBJ2-1, with 8 bases fitting TRBD2. CDR1 is MNHNS, CDR2 SASEGT, per germline. This CDR3 spans 14 amino acids. The J segment lost 9 bases and the V segment lost 5 bases, leaving 9 bases of the junction unmatched. CDR3 sequence: CASSQSGRGLEQFF. The DNA for the CDR3 is TGTGCCAGCAGTCAGAGCGGGAGAGGGCTTGAGCAGTTCTTC.

This clonotype showed up many times. The chain combines TRBV5-1 with TRBJ1-6, with 10 bases that match TRBD1. The length of the CDR3 is 15 residues. V shed 4 bases and J 9 bases; nucleotides not matched to a gene: 7. The germline CDR1 and CDR2 sequences are SGHRS and YFSETQ. The CDR3 nucleotides read TGCGCCAGCAGCCGGGACAGGGGCCTTGGTTCACCCCTCCACTTT. Translating gives CASSRDRGLGSPLHF.

The chain has TRBV7-2 and TRBJ2-7; TRBD2 agrees at 12 bases. CDR3 length: 15 amino acids. Trimming cost V 6 bases and J 7 bases; bases outside gene matches: 10. In germline, CDR1 is SGHTA, CDR2 FQGNSA. The CDR3 coding sequence is TGTGCCAGCAGTCGAAGGACTAGCGGGGCTGAAGAGCAGTACTTC. It specifies CASSRRTSGAEEQYF.

This clonotype was detected a few times. V is TRBV4-1 and J is TRBJ2-1; 12 bases align to TRBD2. Germline assignment: CDR1 MGHRA and CDR2 YSYEKL. The J segment lost 2 bases and the V segment lost 0 bases, leaving 5 bases of the junction unmatched. The CDR3 has 18 amino acids. In DNA, the CDR3 is TGCGCCAGCAGCCAAGAAGGGACTAGCGGGTTAACCTACAATGAGCAGTTCTTC. Its translation is CASSQEGTSGLTYNEQFF.

This clonotype has only a few counts. CDR3 in DNA: TGTGCCACCAGTGTAGGGACAGGGCGATATGGCTACACCTTC. Protein: CATSVGTGRYGYTF. The rearrangement joins TRBV24-1 to TRBJ1-2, with 9 bases aligning to TRBD1. The CDR3 consists of 14 residues. Germline V gives CDR1 KGHDR, CDR2 SFDVKD. V trimming: 5 bases; J trimming: 5 bases; junction bases outside the gene matches: 5.

The sample holds many counts of this clonotype. This chain joins TRBV28 and TRBJ2-1; 8 bases are a match to TRBD2. V lost 5 bases, J lost 3 bases, and 9 bases stayed unmatched. The CDR3 sequence is 16 residues long. CDR1 and CDR2 (germline): MDHEN, SYDVKM. The DNA for the CDR3 is TGTGCCAGCAGTACCACGAGCGGGGGAAACTACAATGAGCAGTTCTTC. Its translation is CASSTTSGGNYNEQFF. Combining the CDR3 with reference TRBV28 and TRBJ2-1 gives the whole variable domain DVKVTQSSRYLVKRTGEKVFLECVQDMDHENMFWYRQDPGLGLRLIYFSYDVKMKEKGDIPEGYSVSREKKERFSLILESASTNQTSMYLCASSTTSGGNYNEQFFGPGTRLTVL.

The chain carries TRBV10-1 and TRBJ2-3; 10 nucleotides agree with TRBD1. Trimming took 7 bases from V and 3 from J; bases not matched to a gene: 4. The germline gives CDR1 WNHNN, CDR2 SYGVQD (reference sequence). This CDR3 comprises 14 residues. The CDR3 DNA reads TGCGCCAGCAAACCGGGACAGGGGACAGATACGCAGTATTTT. It translates to CASKPGQGTDTQYF.

This clonotype was observed a few times. The chain links TRBV9 to TRBJ1-4, with TRBD1 matching over 9 bases. The ends lost 7 bases at V and 0 bases at J; junction bases unmatched: 4. The germline gives CDR1 SGDLS, CDR2 YYNGEE. This CDR3 spans 15 amino acids. The CDR3 reads CASGRTGATNEKLFF. In DNA, the CDR3 is TGTGCCAGCGGGAGGACAGGGGCAACTAATGAAAAACTGTTTTTT.

The chain is built from TRBV13 and TRBJ2-1; the D gene is possibly TRBD2 (6 bases). This CDR3 has 14 residues. The V and J ends lost 5 bases and 2 bases respectively, with 10 bases between them. Germline loops: CDR1 PRHDT, CDR2 FYEKMQ (reference sequence). The CDR3, as DNA: TGTGCCAGCAGCGGGAGGCGCGCCTACAATGAGCAGTTCTTC. Encoded protein: CASSGRRAYNEQFF.

This rearrangement joins TRBV12-3 or TRBV12-4 to TRBJ2-3, with a possible D match to TRBD1 (5 bases). The CDR3 runs to 11 residues. V lost 7 bases, J lost 6 bases, and 8 bases lay in between. CDR3 DNA: TGTGCCAGCATAGGGGCGGATACGCAGTATTTT. It is translated as CASIGADTQYF.

J is TRBJ1-1 and V is TRBV20-1, with 8 bases lining up with TRBD1. The CDR3 length is 15 residues. Trimming cost V 0 bases and J 3 bases; bases outside gene matches: 6. From germline, CDR1 is DFQATT and CDR2 SNEGSKA (reference sequence). The CDR3 DNA sequence: TGCAGTGCTAGAGACAGGGGGCAAGATCACACTGAAGCTTTCTTT. As protein: CSARDRGQDHTEAFF.

This clonotype has a handful of counts. The chain recombines TRBV7-9 with TRBJ2-2; 9 bases fit TRBD2. V shed 5 bases, J shed 0 bases, and the junction held 4 bases outside the gene matches. The CDR3 has 16 residues. Germline-derived CDR1 and CDR2 are SEHNR and FQNEAQ (reference sequence). The CDR3 reads CASSPVAGANTGELFF. CDR3 bases: TGTGCCAGCAGCCCCGTAGCGGGAGCGAACACCGGGGAGCTGTTTTTT.

This clonotype occurred a few times. The CDR3 here is CASSREGVSTEAFF. The CDR3 DNA is TGTGCCAGCAGCCGGGAGGGGGTATCTACTGAAGCTTTCTTT. The chain is built from TRBV7-9 and TRBJ1-1, with D possibly matching TRBD1 (6 bases). This CDR3 region has 14 residues. V lost 5 bases and J 5 bases, leaving 15 bases between the germline ends. CDR1 SEHNR and CDR2 FQNEAQ come from the germline V gene (reference sequence).

This clonotype was recorded many times. V is TRBV20-1 and J is TRBJ2-1, with D possibly TRBD2 on 6 matching bases. This CDR3 has 15 amino acids. Trimming shortened V by 6 bases and J by 0 bases, and 15 bases separated the two germline ends. The V gene's germline CDR1 is DFQATT and CDR2 SNEGSKA (reference sequence). This chain's CDR3 is CSAAPSVPSYNEQFF. The CDR3 DNA follows: TGCAGTGCCGCCCCTAGCGTACCCTCCTACAATGAGCAGTTCTTC.

The sample holds a few counts of this clonotype. The chain links TRBV6-1 to TRBJ1-2, with 10 bases identical to TRBD1. From germline, CDR1 is MNHNS and CDR2 SASEGT. The CDR3 covers 11 residues. The J segment lost 8 bases and the V segment lost 8 bases, leaving 2 bases of the junction unmatched. CDR3: CASGQGVGYTF. The CDR3 nucleotides are TGTGCCAGCGGACAGGGGGTCGGCTACACCTTC.